This TCR beta chain emerged from a study of Tregs in tolerant kidney transplant recipients. This clone occurred a few times. Its matching antigen is unknown. Unstimulated regulatory T cells (CD4+CD25+CD127-), CD4+CD25- non-regulatory cells, CD4 and CD8 cells were FACS-sorted from thawed PBMCs. Findings and caveats of the study: No direct test of biological reproducibility was done here.

The repertoire was sequenced with immunoSEQ multiplex PCR; TCRdb's copy has only in-frame clones and lacks some. The sample lists about 240,000 clones, roughly 84% seen once, with less than 0.75% in the top ten. The CDR3 runs 18 residues. Germline CDR1 and CDR2: SGHTA and FQGNSA. With V trimmed by 5 bases and J by 4 bases, 17 bases remained unmatched. This chain connects TRBV7-2 to TRBJ2-7; 10 positions agree with TRBD2. The sequencing input was CD4+ T cells from blood. This clonotype was obtained from a human donor in good health. In DNA, the CDR3 is TGTGCCAGCAGCCCGCGACTCGCGACTAGCGGGCGCCTTTACGAGCAGTACTTC. Translating it yields CASSPRLATSGRLYEQYF.